This T cell receptor beta chain was retrieved from a study of blood T cell repertoires in COVID-19 (dated by TCRdb to 2020 to 2022). Some background on the complete study: Collaborator samples came from the United States, Italy and Spain and covered acute and convalescent phases of COVID-19. The prospective study material was composed of cDNA or gDNA derived from T cells, B-cell-depleted T cells, or PBMCs. The dataset comprised deeply sampled blood TCRbeta repertoires from subjects exposed to, actively infected with, or recovered from COVID-19. The repertoires were released in a freely available public database meant as a resource for research on the immune response to SARS-CoV-2. Samples were obtained from the ongoing ImmuneRACE study (first 160 participants) and from over 1,000 subjects provided by 6 global collaborators. A de-identified subject ID, COVID-19 status, age in years and sex were almost always included in the sample metadata. Where available, HLA class I and class II types were obtained from metadata supplied by the sample provider rather than from assay-based typing.

The count of this clone is one. This clone's antigen is unknown. No much larger clone is present one base from it, and per-base qualities are unavailable. Collaborating institutions collected whole blood in K2EDTA tubes following their own protocols. For TCRbeta analysis, collaborator samples were shipped as frozen whole blood, as isolated PBMCs, or as DNA extracted from either sample type. TCRbeta CDR3 regions were amplified from genomic DNA by means of the immunoSEQ Assay, a bias-controlled multiplex PCR. On the study's bioinformatics: The number of nucleated cells in each sample was estimated by amplification of reference gene primers within the assay. To quantify the absolute abundance of each unique TCRbeta CDR3 rearrangement, sequence reads were collapsed and filtered. For each sample, productive Simpson clonality was calculated as the square root of Simpson's diversity index across productive rearrangements. What TCRdb holds here is the immuneACCESS table cut down to in-frame rearrangements. Part of the clones is not present; checked against another copy, under half of the missing clones reflect an unresolved V gene, and the others are unexplained. V and J calls and clone size are given by that table; D and trimming were obtained from the DNA. This sample is represented by 97,000 or so clones; about four fifths of them were singletons. The top ten clones comprise roughly 4% of the sample.

What the authors observed across the whole study: The amount of clinical and demographic metadata varied by source and participant and was provided uncurated.

The material sequenced was peripheral blood. This TCR was recovered from a human donor in a cohort sampled during active COVID-19.

CDR3 region: CASSLWRGDTQYF. The DNA reads TGTGCCAGCAGTTTATGGAGGGGCGATACGCAGTATTTT. Recombination connected TRBV12-3 or TRBV12-4 to TRBJ2-3; matching of 6 bases hints at TRBD2 as the D gene. From its cysteine to its phenylalanine, the CDR3 spans 13 amino acids. The CDR3 DNA has 39 bases and is translated from base 1. V gives up 2 bases and J gives up 6 bases, and the segment between their germline ends measures 9 bases.